These 18 T cell receptor beta chains came from one sample sequenced in a study of post-analysis software for immune sequencing data. Study conclusions and caveats: Five or six TRBV segments, TRBV5-6, TRBV5-1 and TRBV20-1 among them, were found more frequent in patients than controls.

These receptors are not linked to any known antigen. Researchers reported that TCR beta cDNA libraries carried unique molecular identifiers. In TCRdb, the PCR reads were re-called with MiXCR into one record per CDR3 protein. The sample carries 400,000 to 500,000 distinct CDR3 sequences, about 40% recorded once. The sequenced sample was blood. Every receptor here comes from a girl between 2 and 10 years old with multiple sclerosis.

The gene calls are TRBV11-2 and TRBJ2-7; D is perhaps TRBD2 (5 bases). The CDR3 runs to 15 residues. Deletions cut 3 bases from V and 3 bases from J, with 15 bases between. Germline lookup yields CDR1 SGHAT and CDR2 FQNNGV. This CDR3 is CASSFNPAESYEQYF. The CDR3 coding sequence is TGTGCCAGCAGCTTTAATCCAGCGGAGAGCTACGAGCAGTACTTC.

The chain has TRBV7-2 and TRBJ1-2, with 8 bases lining up with TRBD1. The trim removed 1 base at V and 6 bases at J, leaving 19 bases unmatched. The germline CDR1 and CDR2 sequences are SGHTA and FQGNSA. CDR3 length equals 19 residues. The CDR3 here is CASSLVLSAGGLATHGYTF. CDR3 coding DNA: TGTGCCAGCAGCTTAGTTCTCAGCGCAGGGGGCCTAGCCACCCATGGCTACACCTTC.

This clonotype came up once. This chain connects TRBV28 to TRBJ1-1; D unresolved. The CDR3 length is 13 residues. Germline V gives CDR1 MDHEN, CDR2 SYDVKM. V lost 6 bases, J lost 4 bases, and 12 bases lay in between. This CDR3 is CASSETAFTEAFF. CDR3 sequence (DNA): TGTGCCAGCAGCGAAACAGCTTTCACTGAAGCTTTCTTT.

This chain uses TRBV7-8 with TRBJ1-2; TRBD1 aligns across 8 bases. Trimming at V came to 6 bases and at J to 2 bases, leaving 5 bases not matched to a gene. The CDR3 extends over 14 amino acids. Germline V gene data show CDR1 as SGHVS and CDR2 as FQNEAQ. The CDR3 loop reads CASSLPGGNYGYTF. The CDR3 DNA is TGTGCCAGCAGTCTGCCAGGGGGCAACTATGGCTACACCTTC.

Written as DNA, the CDR3 is TGTGCCAGCAGTTACTCCCCAGGGGAGGCGGGAGAGCAGTACTTC. Protein: CASSYSPGEAGEQYF. This chain uses TRBV6-5 with TRBJ2-7, with D possibly being TRBD1 or TRBD2 (6 bases each). The germline V gene encodes CDR1 MNHEY and CDR2 SVGAGI. This CDR3 is 15 amino acids long. V shed 0 bases and J shed 7 bases, with 16 bases lying between them.

The chain has TRBV7-8 and TRBJ2-7; 11 nucleotides match TRBD1. V was pared by 5 bases and J by 1 base, with 10 bases of the junction left unmatched. Germline CDR1 SGHVS, CDR2 FQNEAQ. This CDR3 contains 17 residues. The CDR3 DNA sequence: TGTGCCAGCAGCGTTCCCGTCGGACAGGGGGCTTCCTACGAGCAGTACTTC. Translated: CASSVPVGQGASYEQYF. The whole variable domain, remainder taken from reference TRBV7-8 and TRBJ2-7, is GAGVSQSPRYKVAKRGQDVALRCDPISGHVSLFWYQQALGQGPEFLTYFQNEAQLDKSGLPSDRFFAERPEGSVSTLKIQRTQQEDSAVYLCASSVPVGQGASYEQYFGPGTRLTVT.

Worth noting for this clonotype: This CDR3 fails to terminate in the conserved phenylalanine or tryptophan, so it likely reflects a read error. The chain uses TRBV5-6 and TRBJ2-3; D unclear. Trimming took 2 bases from V and 6 from J, leaving 7 bases between them. Germline-derived CDR1 and CDR2 are SGHDT and YYEEEE. The CDR3 has 12 amino acids. The CDR3 protein is CASSFGRDTQYL. The CDR3 bases are TGTGCCAGCAGCTTTGGAAGGGATACGCAGTATTTG.

The chain carries TRBV3-1 and TRBJ2-5; 9 bases align to TRBD2. Gene TRBJ2-7 matches the end of the DNA better, so the J call may be wrong. This CDR3 has 15 amino acids. Germline V gives CDR1 LGHDT, CDR2 YNNKEL (reference sequence). The CDR3 protein is CASSQDGTSGHEQYF. Written as DNA, the CDR3 is TGTGCCAGCAGCCAAGATGGAACTAGCGGGCACGAGCAGTACTTC.

Remarks on this clonotype: At one end, the junction sequence differs from germline, possibly due to a read error. J is TRBJ2-1 and V is TRBV14; D is perhaps TRBD1 (5 bases). The CDR3 contains 15 residues. Germline V gives CDR1 SGHDN, CDR2 FVKESK. The CDR3 reads CTSNPRASSYNEQFF. The CDR3 DNA reads TGTACCAGCAACCCCAGGGCCTCCTCCTACAATGAGCAGTTCTTC.

V usage is TRBV12-3 or TRBV12-4 and J usage is TRBJ2-3; D perhaps matches TRBD1 (5 bases). The CDR3 spans 15 residues. With 5 bases removed from V and 0 bases from J, the gap between germline ends came to 12 bases. CDR3 region: CASSPGASSTDTQYF. CDR3 coding DNA: TGTGCCAGCAGTCCTGGGGCTTCTAGCACAGATACGCAGTATTTT.

The gene calls are TRBV20-1 and TRBJ2-3; a weak D match, TRBD2 (6 bases). V was clipped by 0 bases and J by 3 bases, with 16 bases between them. Germline CDR1 reads DFQATT; CDR2 reads SNEGSKA (reference sequence). This CDR3 has 16 amino acids. The CDR3 spells CSAREGGRSFTDTQYF. The CDR3 nucleotides are TGCAGTGCTAGAGAAGGAGGGAGATCCTTTACAGATACGCAGTATTTT.

The chain has TRBV5-1 and TRBJ2-6, with TRBD1 identical over 7 bases. The length of the CDR3 is 16 residues. With V trimmed by 2 bases and J by 2 bases, 4 bases remained unmatched. From germline, CDR1 is SGHRS and CDR2 YFSETQ. The chain's CDR3 is CASSFQQGPGANVLTF. In DNA, the CDR3 is TGCGCCAGCAGCTTCCAACAGGGGCCTGGGGCCAACGTCCTGACTTTC.

The V and J genes are TRBV20-1 and TRBJ2-1; D unclear. The CDR3 runs 12 residues. V was trimmed by 4 bases and J by 5 bases, leaving 9 bases between them. Germline-derived CDR1 and CDR2 are DFQATT and SNEGSKA (reference sequence). CDR3 region: CSATRPNNEQFF. The DNA of the CDR3 is TGCAGTGCTACTAGACCAAACAATGAGCAGTTCTTC.

The chain uses TRBV27 and TRBJ2-1; 7 bases line up with TRBD1. Germline CDR1 is MNHEY and CDR2 is SMNVEV (reference sequence). The CDR3 runs to 15 residues. V was pared by 7 bases and J by 8 bases, with 14 bases of the junction left unmatched. The CDR3 DNA is TGTGCCAGCACTAACCGGGACAGTGTATTGGATGAGCAGTTCTTC. Encoded protein: CASTNRDSVLDEQFF.

The V call is TRBV5-1, the J call TRBJ2-1; 10 bases agree with TRBD2. CDR3 size: 16 residues. CDR1 SGHRS and CDR2 YFSETQ come from the germline V gene. V lost 0 bases, J lost 7 bases, and 7 bases stayed unmatched. The CDR3 reads CASSLARAGGLNEQFF. Here the CDR3 DNA reads TGCGCCAGCAGCTTGGCCAGAGCGGGGGGGCTTAATGAGCAGTTCTTC.

The chain joins TRBV12-3 or TRBV12-4 to TRBJ2-3; D is uncertain. The CDR3 is made up of 14 amino acids. V lost 3 bases to trimming and J lost 1 base, with 8 bases between them. The CDR3 DNA follows: TGTGCCAGCAGTTTTATAAACGGCACAGATACGCAGTATTTT. Translation gives CASSFINGTDTQYF.

The chain has TRBV20-1 and TRBJ2-3; D gene ambiguous. Germline V gene data show CDR1 as DFQATT and CDR2 as SNEGSKA (reference sequence). Between the trimmed V and J ends, which lost 4 bases and 0 bases, there was a span of 8 bases. The length of the CDR3 is 13 residues. The CDR3 bases are TGCAGTGCTAACAGCCCTAGCACAGATACGCAGTATTTT. Its protein product is CSANSPSTDTQYF.

The rearrangement joins TRBV25-1 to TRBJ2-7; a possible D gene is TRBD1 (5 bases). This CDR3 is built from 15 residues. V was clipped by 2 bases and J by 3 bases, with 14 bases between them. CDR1 MGHDK and CDR2 SYGVNS come from the germline V gene. The CDR3 region is CASSEQRGRNYEQYF. For the CDR3, the DNA is TGTGCCAGCAGTGAACAAAGGGGCAGGAACTACGAGCAGTACTTC.